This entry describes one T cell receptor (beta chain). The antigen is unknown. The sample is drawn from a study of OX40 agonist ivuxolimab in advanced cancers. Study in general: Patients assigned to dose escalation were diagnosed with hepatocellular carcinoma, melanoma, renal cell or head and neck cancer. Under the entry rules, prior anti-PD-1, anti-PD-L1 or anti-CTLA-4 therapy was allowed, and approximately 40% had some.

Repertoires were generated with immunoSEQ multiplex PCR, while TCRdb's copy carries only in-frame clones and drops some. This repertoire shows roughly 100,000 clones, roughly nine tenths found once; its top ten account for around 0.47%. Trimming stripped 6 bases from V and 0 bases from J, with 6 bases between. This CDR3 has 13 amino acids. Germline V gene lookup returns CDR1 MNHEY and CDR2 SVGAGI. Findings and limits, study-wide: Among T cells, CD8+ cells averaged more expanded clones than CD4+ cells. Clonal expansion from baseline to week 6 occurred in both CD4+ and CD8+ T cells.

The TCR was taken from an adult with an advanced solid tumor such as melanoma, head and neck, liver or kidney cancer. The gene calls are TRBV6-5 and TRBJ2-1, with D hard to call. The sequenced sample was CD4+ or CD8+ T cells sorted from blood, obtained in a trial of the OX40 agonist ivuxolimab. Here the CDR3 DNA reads TGTGCCAGCAGGCCGGACTCCTACAATGAGCAGTTCTTC. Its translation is CASRPDSYNEQFF.